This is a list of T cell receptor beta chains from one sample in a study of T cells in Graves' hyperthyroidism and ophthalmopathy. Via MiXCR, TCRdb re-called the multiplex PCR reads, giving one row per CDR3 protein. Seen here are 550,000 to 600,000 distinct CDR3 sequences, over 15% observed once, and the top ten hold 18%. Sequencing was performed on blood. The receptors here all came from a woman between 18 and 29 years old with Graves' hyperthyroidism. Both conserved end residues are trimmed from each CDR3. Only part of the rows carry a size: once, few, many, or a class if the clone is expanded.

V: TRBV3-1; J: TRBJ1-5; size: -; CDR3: ASSQGLAGGPSQPLH
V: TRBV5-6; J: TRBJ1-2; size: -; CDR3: ASSRRYGYT
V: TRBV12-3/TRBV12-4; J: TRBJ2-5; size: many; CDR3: ASNVPSGSVSVVWETQY
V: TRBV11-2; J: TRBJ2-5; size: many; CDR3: ASRQPGRRTETQY
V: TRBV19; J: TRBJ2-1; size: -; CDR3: ASSNPLSGGSNEQF
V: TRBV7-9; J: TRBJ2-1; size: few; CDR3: ASSRGAGNEQF
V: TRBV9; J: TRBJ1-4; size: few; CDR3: ASSQRGSTNEKLF
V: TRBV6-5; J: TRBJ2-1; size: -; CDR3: ASSSASGRARDEQF
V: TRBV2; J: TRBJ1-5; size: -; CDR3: ASKNNNNQPQH
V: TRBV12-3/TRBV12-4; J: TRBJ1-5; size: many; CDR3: ASSLAPVNQPQH
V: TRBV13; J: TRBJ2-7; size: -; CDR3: ASSLSGCEQY
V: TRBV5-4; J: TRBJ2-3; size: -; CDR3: ASSLVDSTDTQY
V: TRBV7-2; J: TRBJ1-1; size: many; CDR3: ASSLVGGSMNTEAF
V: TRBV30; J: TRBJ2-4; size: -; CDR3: AWKGGRGPLLAKNIQY
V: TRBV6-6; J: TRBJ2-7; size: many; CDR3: ASSYSGSSYEQY
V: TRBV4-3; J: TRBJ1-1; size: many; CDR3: ASSQDRANTEAF
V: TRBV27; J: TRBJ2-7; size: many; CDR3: ASSHGTLSRDEQY
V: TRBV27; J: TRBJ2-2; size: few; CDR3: ASSLAMGWEAPGELF
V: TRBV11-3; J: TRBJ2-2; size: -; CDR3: ASSLKPRASTGELF
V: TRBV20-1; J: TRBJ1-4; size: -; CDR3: SAREGADNEKLF
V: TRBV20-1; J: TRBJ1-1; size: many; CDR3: SAPTDRNTEAF
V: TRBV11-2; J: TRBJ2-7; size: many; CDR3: ASSLGARTSLEQY
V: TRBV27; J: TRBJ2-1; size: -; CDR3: ASSLSRGPTLNEQF
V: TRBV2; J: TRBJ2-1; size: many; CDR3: ASSETYTEQF
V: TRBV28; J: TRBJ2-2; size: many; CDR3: ASKTSGSGTGELF
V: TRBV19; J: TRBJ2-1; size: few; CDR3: ASTRRAGSSYNEQF
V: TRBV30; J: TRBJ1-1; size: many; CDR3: AWRGDSMNTEAF
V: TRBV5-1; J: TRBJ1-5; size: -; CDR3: ASSSGDTNQPQH
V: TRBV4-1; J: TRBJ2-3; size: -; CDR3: ASSQRHSSGATDTQY
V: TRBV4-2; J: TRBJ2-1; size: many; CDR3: ASSQDAPSLPSNEQF
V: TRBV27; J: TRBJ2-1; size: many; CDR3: ASMGGYNEQF
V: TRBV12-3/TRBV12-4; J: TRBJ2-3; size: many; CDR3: ASSPPASPDTQY